This entry lists 4 T cell receptor beta chains sequenced from one sample in a study of beta chain features in type 1 diabetes. Sequencing targeted expressed TCRB transcripts, as all isolated RNA had been reverse transcribed. Profiled with immunoSEQ multiplex PCR; TCRdb holds only in-frame clones, not every one. The table records 250,000 to 350,000 clones, around 13% of them present only once. The sample consisted of central memory CD4+ T cells from blood. Receptor source: a young man in good health.

The chain carries TRBV2 and TRBJ2-5; possible D gene TRBD2, 6 bases. The length of the CDR3 is 15 residues. V was clipped by 6 bases and J by 2 bases, with 16 bases between them. Germline loops: CDR1 SNHLY, CDR2 FYNNEI. CDR3 in amino acids: CASRGTGTPQETQYF. CDR3 in DNA: TGTGCCAGCAGGGGTACCGGGACTCCACAAGAGACCCAGTACTTC.

The rearrangement joins TRBV5-1 to TRBJ2-1; D is uncertain. V was shortened by 5 bases and J by 8 bases, with 11 bases between the two germline ends. Looked up from germline, CDR1 is SGHRS and CDR2 is YFSETQ. CDR3 size: 12 residues. The CDR3 DNA reads TGCGCCAGCAGTATTAATGTCGATGAGCAGTTCTTC. Translation: CASSINVDEQFF.

The CDR3 coding sequence is TGTGCCAGCAGTTCGGCCCTCGACAGGGGCCGGTCACCCCTCCACTTT. Its translation: CASSSALDRGRSPLHF. The rearrangement uses TRBV6-5 and TRBJ1-6, with 8 bases fitting TRBD1. This CDR3 region has 16 residues. V dropped 4 bases and J dropped 10; count of bases not matched to a gene: 12. The V gene's germline CDR1 is MNHEY and CDR2 SVGAGI.

This clone showed up just a few times. This chain links TRBV11-2 with TRBJ2-7; possibly TRBD1 for D (6 bases). In germline, CDR1 is SGHAT, CDR2 FQNNGV. V was pared by 5 bases and J by 6 bases, with 14 bases between. CDR3 length: 13 amino acids. Here the CDR3 reads CASSRNRVGEQYV. The CDR3 DNA sequence: TGTGCCAGCAGCCGTAACAGGGTTGGCGAGCAGTACGTC.